This TCR beta chain derives from a study of blood T cell repertoires in COVID-19 (dated by TCRdb to between 2020 and 2021). At the level of the whole study: Samples from collaborators originated in the United States, Italy and Spain and spanned both the acute and convalescent phases of COVID-19. The material from the prospective study consisted of cDNA or gDNA derived from T cells, B-cell-depleted T cells, or PBMCs. The dataset comprised deeply sampled blood TCRbeta repertoires from subjects exposed to, actively infected with, or recovered from COVID-19. The repertoires were released in a freely available public database meant as a resource for research on the immune response to SARS-CoV-2. Samples came from the ongoing ImmuneRACE study (first 160 participants) plus 1,254 subjects from 6 global collaborators. Sample metadata almost always included a de-identified subject ID, COVID-19 status, age in years and sex. Where available, HLA class I and class II types were taken from metadata supplied by the sample provider and were not determined by assay-based typing.

Taken from the germline V gene, the CDR1 and CDR2 loops are MNHNS and SASEGT. V lost 4 bases and J lost 2 bases; the stretch between them is 17 bases long. Measured from the cysteine to the phenylalanine, the CDR3 is 16 residues long. Kept here is only the CDR3 DNA, which spans 48 bases and is read in frame from base 1. About this clone: This clone's antigen is unknown. No base quality information exists; no much larger clone differs at one position.

Collaborating institutions collected whole blood in K2EDTA tubes following their own protocols. For TCRbeta analysis, collaborators shipped samples as frozen whole blood, isolated PBMCs, or DNA extracted from either of those sample types. Results the study describes overall, beyond this receptor: Clinical and demographic metadata were provided uncurated, with the amount varying by source and participant.

TCRbeta CDR3 regions were amplified from genomic DNA using the immunoSEQ Assay, a bias-controlled multiplex PCR. The original pipeline was this. The number of nucleated cells in each sample was estimated by amplification of reference gene primers within the assay. Sequence reads were collapsed and filtered to measure the absolute abundance of every unique TCRbeta CDR3 rearrangement. Productive Simpson clonality was computed per sample as the square root of Simpson's diversity index over productive rearrangements. The table was pulled from immuneACCESS by TCRdb, which kept in-frame rearrangements only. Such tables lose some clones; where checked, under half of the loss comes from unresolved V genes, and the rest has no known cause. V, J and clone size reflect that table, while D and trimming were determined from the DNA. The sample records more than 150,000 clones, roughly nine tenths of which are singletons. In total, the top ten clones hold approximately 6.7% of the sample.

The sequence is built from TRBV6-1 and TRBJ2-5; TRBD2 might be the D gene, on 5 matching bases. The clonotype was recovered from a man between 40 and 49 years old with acute or convalescent COVID-19. Sequenced: peripheral blood. The nucleotide sequence is TGTGCCAGCAGTGGCCTTCAACTGTGGGAGCAAGAGACCCAGTACTTC. This translates into CASSGLQLWEQETQYF.